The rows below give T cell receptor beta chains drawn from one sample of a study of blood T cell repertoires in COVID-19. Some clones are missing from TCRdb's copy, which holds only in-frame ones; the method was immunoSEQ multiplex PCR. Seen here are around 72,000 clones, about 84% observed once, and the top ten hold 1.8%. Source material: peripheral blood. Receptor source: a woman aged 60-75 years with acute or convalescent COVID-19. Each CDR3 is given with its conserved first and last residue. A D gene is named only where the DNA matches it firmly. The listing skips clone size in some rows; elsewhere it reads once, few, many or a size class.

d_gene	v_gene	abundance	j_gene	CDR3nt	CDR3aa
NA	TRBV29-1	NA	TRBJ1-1	TGCAGCGCCCGACAGTTGAACACTGAAGCTTTCTTT	CSARQLNTEAFF
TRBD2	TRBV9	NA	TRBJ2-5	TGTGCCAGCAGTGGCGGGGGAGCCATAAAAGAGACCCAGTACTTC	CASSGGGAIKETQYF
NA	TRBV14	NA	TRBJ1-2	TGTGCCAGCAGCCAGGGCCTTACAGGGAGCTACACCTTC	CASSQGLTGSYTF
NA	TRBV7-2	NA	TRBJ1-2	TGTGCCAGCAGCCAAGGGGGAGGCTACACCTTC	CASSQGGGYTF
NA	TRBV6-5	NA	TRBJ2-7	TGTGCCAGCAGCTCAGCCGGGACAACGAAAGAGCAGTACTTC	CASSSAGTTKEQYF
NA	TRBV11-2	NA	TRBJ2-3	TGTGCCAGCAGCTTGCTGGGGCGGGGTGGGTATTTT	CASSLLGRGGYF
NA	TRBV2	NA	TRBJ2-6	TGTGCCAGCAGTCCGAGACTGATCTCTGGGGCCAACGTCCTGACTTTC	CASSPRLISGANVLTF
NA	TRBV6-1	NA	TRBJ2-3	TGTGCCAGCAGTGAAGGGTGGGAGAGGACAGATACGCAGTATTTT	CASSEGWERTDTQYF
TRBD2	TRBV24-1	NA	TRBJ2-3	TGTGCCACCAGTGATCCCAAGACTAGCGGGAGGACCGTAGGAGCAGATACGCAGTATTTT	CATSDPKTSGRTVGADTQYF
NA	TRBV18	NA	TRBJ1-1	TGTGCCAGCTCACCAAATCGACGGAGATCGCCGACTGAAGCTTTCTTT	CASSPNRRRSPTEAFF
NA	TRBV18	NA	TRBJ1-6	TGTGCCAGCTCACCGATCCCGGGGGGAGTTTTCAATTCACCCCTCCACTTT	CASSPIPGGVFNSPLHF
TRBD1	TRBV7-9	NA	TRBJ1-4	TGTGCCAGCAGCTTACGCGGGACAGTTAATGAAAAACTGTTTTTT	CASSLRGTVNEKLFF
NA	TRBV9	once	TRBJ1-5	TGTGCCAGCAGCGTAGAGGGATGGGCAGGGGCAATTCGCAATCAGCCCCAGCATTTT	CASSVEGWAGAIRNQPQHF
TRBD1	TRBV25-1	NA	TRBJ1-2	TGTGCCAGCAGTCGACAGGGAGGTCTCGGCTACACCTTC	CASSRQGGLGYTF
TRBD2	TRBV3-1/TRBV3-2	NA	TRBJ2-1	TGTGCCAGCAGCCACATAGCGGGAGGCAGATACAATGAGCAGTTCTTC	CASSHIAGGRYNEQFF
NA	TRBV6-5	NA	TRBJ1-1	TGTGCCAGCAGAGACCCGGGGGACACTGAAGCTTTCTTT	CASRDPGDTEAFF
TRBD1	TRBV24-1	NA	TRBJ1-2	TGTGCCACCAGTGACCCCAGGACAGGGGGACTTAGTAACTATGGCTACACCTTC	CATSDPRTGGLSNYGYTF
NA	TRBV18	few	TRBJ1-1	TGTGCCAGCTCCCCTACAGGTATGAACACTGAAGCTTTCTTT	CASSPTGMNTEAFF
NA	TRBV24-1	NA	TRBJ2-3	TGTGCCACCAGTGATGAGCAAAATACGCAGTATTTT	CATSDEQNTQYF
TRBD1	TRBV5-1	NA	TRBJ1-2	TGCGCCAGCAGCTCCGAAGGGACAGCACGTAACTATGGCTACACCTTC	CASSSEGTARNYGYTF
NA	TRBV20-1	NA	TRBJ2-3	TGCAGTGCTAGACTAGCCCATACGCAGTATTTT	CSARLAHTQYF
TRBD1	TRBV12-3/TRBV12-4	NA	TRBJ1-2	TGTGCCAGCAGTTTACAGGGGGGCTATGGCTACACCTTC	CASSLQGGYGYTF